The 16 T cell receptor beta chains given below trace back to one sample, sequenced in a study of T cell repertoires in cytomegalovirus infection. MiXCR was run by TCRdb on the reads, yielding one entry per CDR3 protein. The sample contains about 440,000 distinct CDR3 sequences, about a third of which appear only once. The source material was PBMCs. The source is a human donor in good health (CMV status not recorded). Some clones in this sample may be carry-over from other donors' samples.

Notes on this clonotype: This may arise from a read error, as a much more abundant clone is one base away. It is likely a read error, because the conserved phenylalanine at the end of the CDR3 is missing. V is TRBV7-3 and J is TRBJ1-5; TRBD1 might be the D (5 bases). Germline loops: CDR1 SGHTA, CDR2 FQGTGA. The length of the CDR3 is 14 residues. V was shortened by 2 bases and J by 7 bases, with 12 bases between the two germline ends. As DNA, the CDR3 is TGTGCCAGCAGCTTAGGGGCTGGGGAACAGCCCCAGCATTTG. It is translated as CASSLGAGEQPQHL.

The chain recombines TRBV5-1 with TRBJ1-4; tentatively, D is TRBD1 (5 bases). This CDR3 has 16 residues. V shed 0 bases and J shed 0 bases, with 9 bases lying between them. Germline loops: CDR1 SGHRS, CDR2 YFSETQ. CDR3 residues: CASSLGQHTTNEKLFF. In nucleotides, the CDR3 is TGCGCCAGCAGCTTGGGACAGCACACAACTAATGAAAAACTGTTTTTT.

This sequence joins TRBV19 and TRBJ1-5, with a weak D call TRBD1 (6 bases). Trimming pared 2 bases from V and 5 bases from J, leaving 13 bases between. This CDR3 has 15 residues. The germline V gene encodes CDR1 LNHDA and CDR2 SQIVND (reference sequence). CDR3 nucleotides: TGTGCCAGTAGTATAACCCCGGACAGCTATCAGCCCCAGCATTTT. It encodes CASSITPDSYQPQHF.

This clonotype appeared a few times. The V call is TRBV6-1, the J call TRBJ2-7, with 10 bases identical to TRBD2. CDR3 length: 13 amino acids. V shed 4 bases and J 5 bases; nucleotides not matched to a gene: 2. In germline, CDR1 is MNHNS, CDR2 SASEGT. CDR3 in amino acids: CASSALAGHEQYF. The CDR3 DNA is TGTGCCAGCAGTGCACTAGCGGGGCACGAGCAGTACTTC.

This rearrangement joins TRBV20-1 to TRBJ2-1, with TRBD1 matching over 9 bases. The CDR3 runs 17 residues. The germline V gene encodes CDR1 DFQATT and CDR2 SNEGSKA (reference sequence). V was pared by 1 base and J by 4 bases, with 11 bases of the junction left unmatched. Written as DNA, the CDR3 is TGCAGTGCTAGAGGACAGGGGGTAGGACCGATATACAATGAGCAGTTCTTC. Encoded protein: CSARGQGVGPIYNEQFF.

V is TRBV27 and J is TRBJ2-2; 8 positions agree with TRBD2. The CDR3 is 15 residues long. Trimming at V came to 4 bases and at J to 2 bases, leaving 3 bases not matched to a gene. In germline, CDR1 is MNHEY, CDR2 SMNVEV (reference sequence). CDR3 DNA sequence: TGTGCCAGCAGTTCACTAGCGGATAACACCGGGGAGCTGTTTTTT. It codes for CASSSLADNTGELFF.

The chain couples TRBV13 to TRBJ2-3, with D possibly TRBD2 on 6 matching bases. The ends were cut back, 0 bases at V and 1 base at J, with 11 bases in the middle. Germline CDR1 PRHDT, CDR2 FYEKMQ (reference sequence). The CDR3 extends over 16 amino acids. CDR3 in DNA: TGTGCCAGCAGCTTAGGGCGGGGCGCTGGCACAGATACGCAGTATTTT. Residues: CASSLGRGAGTDTQYF. The full variable domain, its missing parts supplied by reference TRBV13 and TRBJ2-3, is AAGVIQSPRHLIKEKRETATLKCYPIPRHDTVYWYQQGPGQDPQFLISFYEKMQSDKGSIPDRFSAQQFSDYHSELNMSSLELGDSALYFCASSLGRGAGTDTQYFGPGTRLTVL.

The gene calls are TRBV6-5 and TRBJ1-4; TRBD1 might be the D (6 bases). The CDR3 extends over 15 amino acids. Trimming removed 6 bases from V and 6 bases from J, with 17 bases in between. Germline loops: CDR1 MNHEY, CDR2 SVGAGI. The CDR3 DNA is TGTGCCAGCAGAACTTACAGGGAGGGAGATGAAAAACTGTTTTTT. Its protein product is CASRTYREGDEKLFF.

In this sample, this clonotype turned up a few times. The chain employs TRBV7-6 and TRBJ2-4; D gene unclear. The V end was cut by 2 bases, the J end by 0 bases, with 20 bases between. The CDR3 has 19 amino acids. The V gene's germline CDR1 is SGHVS and CDR2 FNYEAQ. The CDR3 bases are TGTGCCAGCAGCTTAACGGGTGAGACAAGTTCCCCAGCCAAAAACATTCAGTACTTC. Its protein is CASSLTGETSSPAKNIQYF.

The chain employs TRBV15 and TRBJ2-1; D perhaps matches TRBD1 (5 bases). CDR1 is LNHNV and CDR2 is YYDKDF in the germline V gene (reference sequence). This CDR3 is 15 amino acids long. V was shortened by 2 bases and J by 0 bases, with 8 bases between the two germline ends. CDR3: CATSRRTSSYNEQFF. DNA of the CDR3: TGTGCCACCAGCAGACGGACAAGCTCCTACAATGAGCAGTTCTTC.

This clonotype was counted only a few times. The V gene is TRBV7-8, the J gene TRBJ2-3; D possibly corresponds to TRBD2 (5 bases). V lost 1 base to trimming and J lost 3 bases, with 8 bases between them. Germline V gene sequence: CDR1 SGHVS, CDR2 FQNEAQ. The CDR3 runs to 14 residues. CDR3 sequence reads: CASSLELVTDTQYF. The CDR3 DNA reads TGTGCCAGCAGCTTAGAACTAGTAACAGATACGCAGTATTTT.

V is TRBV7-2 and J is TRBJ2-1, with D possibly matching TRBD1 (7 bases). CDR1 is SGHTA, CDR2 FQGNSA, per germline. The CDR3 totals 15 residues. With 5 bases removed from V and 8 bases from J, the gap between germline ends came to 19 bases. CDR3 in amino acids: CASSLSRQGGYEQFF. The CDR3 DNA reads TGTGCCAGCAGCCTCTCTCGACAGGGAGGTTATGAGCAGTTCTTC.

Concerning this clonotype itself: Germline and junction disagree at one end, which may indicate a read error. The chain has TRBV10-3 and TRBJ1-2, with D possibly being TRBD1 (6 bases). The CDR3 has 13 residues. Per germline, CDR1 ENHRY and CDR2 SYGVKD. Here the CDR3 reads CAISGGAGYDYTF. For the CDR3, the DNA is TGTGCCATCAGCGGGGGGGCAGGGTATGACTACACCTTC.

There are a few counts of this clonotype. This chain connects TRBV29-1 to TRBJ2-3; TRBD2 matches at 9 bases. The CDR3 covers 15 residues. With 6 bases clipped from V and 0 bases from J, the junction kept 7 bases outside the gene matches. CDR1 and CDR2 from the germline V gene are SQVTM and ANQGSEA. CDR3 DNA sequence: TGCAGCGTCCCGGGGAGCGGGGGGAGCACAGATACGCAGTATTTT. This encodes CSVPGSGGSTDTQYF.

The J gene is TRBJ1-1, the V gene TRBV5-4; tentative D call: TRBD1 (6 bases). The germline V gene encodes CDR1 SGHNT and CDR2 YYREEE (reference sequence). Trimming stripped 4 bases from V and 1 base from J, with 17 bases between. The length of the CDR3 is 16 residues. The CDR3 DNA reads as TGTGCCAGCAGCGCCGCCCGGGGGGCAAAGAACACTGAAGCTTTCTTT. It codes for CASSAARGAKNTEAFF.

The table lists this clonotype with a few counts. The chain has TRBV28 and TRBJ1-1, with D hard to call. The CDR3 contains 13 residues. V gave up 3 bases and J gave up 1 base, with 6 bases separating them. The germline CDR1 and CDR2 sequences are MDHEN and SYDVKM. The CDR3 protein is CASSFIGNTEAFF. The CDR3 DNA reads as TGTGCCAGCAGTTTTATAGGGAACACTGAAGCTTTCTTT.